Listed below are T cell receptor beta chains from one sample, sequenced in a study of shared clonotypes between healthy human individuals. TCRdb keeps only in-frame clones here, not all; method: immunoSEQ multiplex PCR. Found here are about 1,900,000 clones, approximately 95% of them singletons; the top ten hold 0.9% to 1.5%. What was sequenced was naive CD8+ T cells sorted from blood. These TCRs come from a man between 18 and 29 years old in good health. Each CDR3 is given with its conserved first and last residue. D genes are given only for firm matches. Size tells how often a clone was seen (once, few, many) or the class of an expanded clone, and some rows leave it out.

-	TRBD1	TRBV10-3	TRBJ1-5	CAIRGTDSNQPQHF	TGTGCCATCAGGGGGACAGATAGCAATCAGCCCCAGCATTTT
-	-	TRBV25-1	TRBJ1-2	CASSLSGADYGYTF	TGTGCCAGCAGTCTCTCGGGCGCGGACTATGGCTACACCTTC
-	-	TRBV6-1	TRBJ2-7	CASRLAGAYEQYF	TGTGCCAGCAGGTTAGCTGGGGCCTACGAGCAGTACTTC
-	TRBD2	TRBV2	TRBJ2-1	CASSDPTSGRAPGNEQFF	TGTGCCAGCAGTGATCCGACTAGCGGGAGGGCCCCGGGCAATGAGCAGTTCTTC
-	-	TRBV7-3	TRBJ2-1	CASSFSGAAYNEQFF	TGTGCCAGCAGCTTTTCGGGGGCGGCCTACAATGAGCAGTTCTTC
-	-	TRBV15	TRBJ1-2	CATSRDRGLRDYGYTF	TGTGCCACCAGCAGAGATAGGGGACTGCGAGACTATGGCTACACCTTC
-	-	TRBV4-3	TRBJ2-1	CASSQDVEGLDEQFF	TGCGCCAGCAGCCAAGACGTAGAGGGTCTTGATGAGCAGTTCTTC
-	TRBD1	TRBV7-8	TRBJ2-7	CASSLDAGGYEQYF	TGTGCCAGCAGCTTAGATGCAGGGGGCTACGAGCAGTACTTC
-	-	TRBV11-3	TRBJ2-3	CASSSRDLQPHTQYF	TGTGCCAGCAGCTCCCGGGACCTCCAACCTCATACGCAGTATTTT
once	-	TRBV6-1	TRBJ2-1	CASSRGTLSYNEQFF	TGTGCCAGCAGCCGAGGGACTCTCTCCTACAATGAGCAGTTCTTC
once	TRBD2	TRBV28	TRBJ2-1	CASSFGTTPLVRNEQFF	TGTGCCAGCAGTTTTGGGACTACCCCACTTGTGCGCAATGAGCAGTTCTTC
-	-	TRBV6-5	TRBJ1-1	CASSYGSAIEAFF	TGTGCCAGCAGTTACGGGAGTGCCATTGAAGCTTTCTTT
-	TRBD1	TRBV13	TRBJ1-2	CASSLGQGTANYGYTF	TGTGCCAGCAGCCTAGGACAGGGGACCGCTAACTATGGCTACACCTTC
-	-	TRBV4-1	TRBJ1-2	CASSQEAGVGPYGYTF	TGCGCCAGCAGCCAAGAAGCGGGGGTAGGACCCTATGGCTACACCTTC
once	-	TRBV5-4	TRBJ2-2	CASSQKGVTNTGELFF	TGTGCCAGCAGCCAGAAAGGGGTCACGAACACCGGGGAGCTGTTTTTT
-	TRBD2	TRBV7-6	TRBJ2-7	CASSLTSGISYEQYF	TGTGCCAGCAGCCTGACTAGCGGGATCTCCTACGAGCAGTACTTC
-	-	TRBV27	TRBJ2-4	CASSISGTLVLAKNIQYF	TGTGCCAGCAGTATTTCCGGGACACTCGTTTTAGCCAAAAACATTCAGTACTTC
once	-	TRBV5-4	TRBJ2-5	CASTQNQETQYF	TGTGCCAGCACCCAAAATCAAGAGACCCAGTACTTC
-	TRBD2	TRBV19	TRBJ2-7	CASRPSASGVSYEQYF	TGTGCCAGTAGACCTTCAGCTAGCGGGGTCTCCTACGAGCAGTACTTC
-	-	TRBV9	TRBJ1-6	CASSARGGDNSPLHF	TGTGCCAGCAGCGCCCGTGGAGGGGACAATTCACCCCTCCACTTT
-	-	TRBV7-9	TRBJ2-3	CASSFSGWGSTDTQYF	TGTGCCAGCAGCTTCTCCGGGTGGGGGAGCACAGATACGCAGTATTTT
-	-	TRBV6-1	TRBJ1-5	CASSEATDSNQPQHF	TGTGCCAGCAGTGAAGCAACGGATAGCAATCAGCCCCAGCATTTT
-	-	TRBV19	TRBJ2-3	CASSPPWGPTDTQYF	TGTGCCAGTAGTCCCCCGTGGGGGCCTACGGATACGCAGTATTTT
-	TRBD1	TRBV5-1	TRBJ2-7	CASSPLWDSSYEQYF	TGCGCCAGCAGTCCGCTTTGGGACAGTTCCTACGAGCAGTACTTC
-	TRBD1	TRBV7-9	TRBJ1-1	CASSPQPGQGDTEAFF	TGTGCCAGCAGCCCACAACCCGGACAGGGGGACACTGAAGCTTTCTTT
-	-	TRBV11-2	TRBJ2-7	CASSQRRSGEQYF	TGTGCCAGCAGCCAACGACGATCCGGCGAGCAGTACTTC
-	TRBD2	TRBV27	TRBJ2-2	CASIHSGDNTGELFF	TGTGCCAGCATTCATAGCGGGGATAACACCGGGGAGCTGTTTTTT
-	-	TRBV4-1	TRBJ1-1	CASSPGVGGATEAFF	TGCGCCAGCAGCCCCGGGGTAGGGGGTGCCACTGAAGCTTTCTTT
-	-	TRBV11-2	TRBJ1-2	CASSGVRGGYTF	TGTGCCAGCAGCGGAGTCAGGGGTGGCTACACCTTC
-	TRBD2	TRBV6-5	TRBJ2-7	CASSYTSGGYEQYF	TGTGCCAGCAGTTATACCTCGGGGGGCTACGAGCAGTACTTC
once	-	TRBV6-1	TRBJ2-3	CASSLLGATDTQYF	TGTGCCAGCAGTTTGCTCGGGGCCACAGATACGCAGTATTTT
-	-	TRBV7-9	TRBJ1-1	CASSLRAENTEAFF	TGTGCCAGCAGCTTAAGGGCCGAGAACACTGAAGCTTTCTTT
-	TRBD1	TRBV27	TRBJ1-4	CASSFKGAMREKLFF	TGTGCCAGCAGCTTCAAGGGGGCGATGCGAGAAAAACTGTTTTTT
-	TRBD2	TRBV5-1	TRBJ2-7	CASSLGLAASYEQYF	TGCGCCAGCAGCTTGGGACTAGCGGCCTCCTACGAGCAGTACTTC
-	-	TRBV19	TRBJ1-1	CASSQVHVNTEAFF	TGTGCCAGTAGTCAAGTACATGTGAACACTGAAGCTTTCTTT
-	TRBD1	TRBV7-9	TRBJ2-4	CASSHTGGSGIDIQYF	TGTGCCAGCAGCCATACAGGGGGCAGTGGGATAGACATTCAGTACTTC
few	-	TRBV7-9	TRBJ1-6	CASSWTDYNSPLHF	TGTGCCAGCAGCTGGACCGACTATAATTCACCCCTCCACTTT
once	TRBD2	TRBV7-2	TRBJ2-5	CASSPSGEGQETQYF	TGTGCCAGCAGCCCTTCGGGGGAGGGCCAAGAGACCCAGTACTTC
-	-	TRBV6-5	TRBJ2-7	CASSPLRADEQYF	TGTGCCAGCAGTCCCCTCCGGGCTGACGAGCAGTACTTC
-	TRBD2	TRBV5-1	TRBJ2-3	CASSPSGTSGADSF	TGCGCCAGCAGCCCTTCCGGGACTAGCGGGGCCGACTCCTTT
-	-	TRBV27	TRBJ2-2	CASGYQRVQNTGELFF	TGTGCCTCAGGCTATCAGCGGGTGCAGAACACCGGGGAGCTGTTTTTT
-	-	TRBV5-1	TRBJ2-7	CASSSGPANEQYF	TGCGCCAGCAGCTCCGGCCCGGCCAACGAGCAGTACTTC
-	-	TRBV7-7	TRBJ2-5	CASSLRQPSSQETQYF	TGTGCTAGCAGCCTCCGGCAGCCATCCAGTCAAGAGACCCAGTACTTC
-	-	TRBV28	TRBJ2-5	CASRGGQIHQETQYF	TGTGCCAGCCGCGGGGGACAGATCCACCAAGAGACCCAGTACTTC
-	TRBD1	TRBV5-4	TRBJ1-1	CASSHEDRVEAFF	TGTGCCAGCAGCCACGAAGACAGGGTAGAAGCTTTCTTT
-	TRBD2	TRBV11-2	TRBJ2-3	CASSLDLSSGGDTQYF	TGTGCCAGCAGCTTAGATCTGTCTAGCGGGGGGGATACGCAGTATTTT
-	-	TRBV10-2	TRBJ2-4	CASSDPGAWSIQYF	TGCGCCAGCAGTGACCCGGGGGCATGGTCCATTCAGTACTTC